These 23 T cell receptor beta chains were all obtained from the same sample, sequenced in a study of T cell responses to AZD1222 COVID-19 vaccine. Produced via immunoSEQ multiplex PCR; TCRdb's table is partial and in-frame only. The data contain roughly 130,000 clones, about nine tenths of them seen just once; the ten biggest clones take up roughly 8%. Source: peripheral blood, taken on day 0 of AZD1222 vaccination. The receptor source for this set is an adult in good health.

V gene TRBV27 combines with J gene TRBJ2-2, with a possible D match to TRBD1 (6 bases). The germline V and J ends were trimmed by 5 bases and 2 bases, with 15 bases remaining between them. CDR3 size: 16 residues. Germline values: CDR1 MNHEY, CDR2 SMNVEV (reference sequence). Here the CDR3 DNA reads TGTGCCAGCAGTCAACAGGGACGGACCAACACCGGGGAGCTGTTTTTT. It translates to CASSQQGRTNTGELFF.

The chain links TRBV6-1 to TRBJ2-7, with TRBD1 identical over 8 bases. The CDR3 loop spans 15 amino acids. The junction had 4 bases not matched to a gene; V was cut back by 3 bases and J by 0 bases. Germline values: CDR1 MNHNS, CDR2 SASEGT. The CDR3 protein is CASSDGTGISYEQYF. DNA of the CDR3: TGTGCCAGCAGTGATGGGACAGGAATCTCCTACGAGCAGTACTTC.

The chain joins TRBV5-1 to TRBJ2-7; maybe TRBD2 (7 bases). Trimming cost V 0 bases and J 2 bases, with 12 bases left between them. CDR1 is SGHRS and CDR2 is YFSETQ in the germline V gene. The CDR3 totals 15 residues. CDR3 amino acids: CASSLGSGGPYEQYF. The CDR3 DNA sequence: TGCGCCAGCAGCTTGGGTTCCGGGGGGCCCTACGAGCAGTACTTC.

The J gene is TRBJ2-1, the V gene TRBV5-1; D is possibly TRBD2 (6 bases). V lost 5 bases and J lost 4, with 16 bases in between. Per germline, CDR1 SGHRS and CDR2 YFSETQ. The CDR3 has 15 amino acids. The CDR3 region has the DNA TGCGCCAGCAGACTGGGGGGATTGGGATACAATGAGCAGTTCTTC. It is translated as CASRLGGLGYNEQFF.

The genes are TRBV30 and TRBJ1-5; D might be TRBD1 (5 bases). This CDR3 comprises 16 residues. The germline V gene has CDR1 GTSNPN and CDR2 SVGIG (reference sequence). The V end lost 2 bases, the J end lost 2 bases, and 16 bases lay between the germline ends. The CDR3 coding sequence is TGTGCCTGGAGTCCCCAGGTTAGCAGGGGCAATCAGCCCCAGCATTTT. Translating gives CAWSPQVSRGNQPQHF.

The chain employs TRBV11-2 and TRBJ1-4; D is uncertain. The CDR3 contains 15 residues. CDR1 is SGHAT, CDR2 FQNNGV, per germline. V lost 4 bases, J lost 8 bases, and 17 bases lay in between. CDR3 protein: CASSSPGGVLEKLFF. Here the CDR3 DNA reads TGTGCCAGCAGCTCTCCAGGTGGGGTACTCGAAAAACTGTTTTTT.

The V call is TRBV6-1, the J call TRBJ2-5; D remains unclear. The germline CDR1 and CDR2 sequences are MNHNS and SASEGT. CDR3 size: 11 residues. V was clipped by 1 base and J by 5 bases, with 2 bases between them. CDR3 loop: CASSEDETQYF. DNA for the CDR3: TGTGCCAGCAGTGAAGATGAGACCCAGTACTTC.

The chain uses TRBV30 and TRBJ2-7; a weak D match, TRBD1 (6 bases). Germline CDR1 and CDR2: GTSNPN and SVGIG (reference sequence). Trimming took off 0 bases at V and 3 bases at J, with 12 bases between the two ends. The CDR3 has 14 residues. CDR3 protein: CAWSVGDKGYEQYF. CDR3 DNA sequence: TGTGCCTGGAGTGTTGGGGACAAGGGCTACGAGCAGTACTTC.

This sequence joins TRBV29-1 and TRBJ2-1; D might be TRBD1 or TRBD2, each matching 7 bases. Trimming shortened V by 1 base and J by 7 bases, and 17 bases separated the two germline ends. Per the germline V gene, CDR1 is SQVTM and CDR2 is ANQGSEA. The CDR3 is made up of 15 amino acids. The CDR3 region is CSVEGVTGRGNEQFF. For the CDR3, the DNA is TGCAGCGTTGAAGGGGTGACAGGGCGGGGGAATGAGCAGTTCTTC.

The chain carries TRBV13 and TRBJ1-2; no reliable D call. Germline values: CDR1 PRHDT, CDR2 FYEKMQ (reference sequence). The V and J ends lost 3 bases and 2 bases respectively, with 10 bases between them. The CDR3 covers 14 residues. The CDR3 reads CASSFRTGNYGYTF. Written as DNA, the CDR3 is TGTGCCAGCAGCTTTAGAACGGGGAACTATGGCTACACCTTC.

The rearrangement uses TRBV29-1 and TRBJ2-7; possible D gene TRBD1, 5 bases. Germline V lookup: CDR1 SQVTM, CDR2 ANQGSEA. The V gene lost 4 bases and the J gene lost 5 bases, with 15 bases spanning the gap. This CDR3 has 13 residues. The CDR3 sequence is CSVARAGNDEQYF. The CDR3 DNA reads as TGCAGCGTTGCACGGGCAGGGAATGACGAGCAGTACTTC.

This rearrangement joins TRBV2 to TRBJ1-3, with D perhaps TRBD1 (6 bases). CDR1 and CDR2 (germline): SNHLY, FYNNEI. Deletions cut 6 bases from V and 0 bases from J, with 9 bases between. The CDR3 sequence is 14 residues long. The CDR3 DNA follows: TGTGCCAGCAGCGGACAGTCCTCTGGAAACACCATATATTTT. Its protein is CASSGQSSGNTIYF.

The rearrangement links TRBV27 to TRBJ2-5; D is uncertain. Trimming shortened V by 3 bases and J by 8 bases, and 10 bases separated the two germline ends. From germline, CDR1 is MNHEY and CDR2 SMNVEV (reference sequence). The CDR3 is made up of 12 amino acids. As DNA, the CDR3 is TGTGCCAGCAGTTTTTATAAAAGTACCCAGTACTTC. Its protein product is CASSFYKSTQYF.

For the CDR3, the DNA is TGTGCCAGCAGCTTAATGGGAGGGTCGAGCTCCTACGAGCAGTACTTC. It yields the protein CASSLMGGSSSYEQYF. The chain carries TRBV11-2 and TRBJ2-7; 7 bases map to TRBD2. V shed 2 bases, J shed 0 bases, and the junction held 7 bases outside the gene matches. The CDR3 loop spans 16 amino acids. In germline, CDR1 is SGHAT, CDR2 FQNNGV. The full variable domain, with the rest looked up from reference TRBV11-2 and TRBJ2-7, is EAGVAQSPRYKIIEKRQSVAFWCNPISGHATLYWYQQILGQGPKLLIQFQNNGVVDDSQLPKDRFSAERLKGVDSTLKIQPAKLEDSAVYLCASSLMGGSSSYEQYFGPGTRLTVT.

This chain connects TRBV6-5 to TRBJ2-7; the D gene is possibly TRBD1 (5 bases). The CDR3 length is 14 residues. Germline values: CDR1 MNHEY, CDR2 SVGAGI. The germline V and J ends were trimmed by 0 bases and 0 bases, with 6 bases remaining between them. In DNA, the CDR3 is TGTGCCAGCAGTTACTCAGGGGACTCCTACGAGCAGTACTTC. Translation gives CASSYSGDSYEQYF.

The chain uses TRBV11-2 and TRBJ2-7, with a possible D match to TRBD1 (6 bases). The CDR3 consists of 14 residues. The V end was cut by 3 bases, the J end by 7 bases, with 16 bases between. Germline V gene sequence: CDR1 SGHAT, CDR2 FQNNGV. CDR3 protein: CASSFLQGVEEQYF. DNA of the CDR3: TGTGCCAGCAGCTTTCTACAGGGAGTGGAAGAGCAGTACTTC.

The chain couples TRBV1 to TRBJ2-5; the table's D call, TRBD2, was not checked against the DNA. TRBV1 is marked as a pseudogene. The CDR3 spans 17 residues. The CDR3 region has the DNA TGCACCAGCAGCCACCTGACTAGCGGGGGACCCGGGGAGACCCAGTACTTC. Translation: CTSSHLTSGGPGETQYF.

The V and J genes are TRBV3-1 (or the pseudogene TRBV3-2) and TRBJ2-2; perhaps TRBD1 as D (6 bases). This CDR3 contains 15 residues. Germline V gene data show CDR1 as LGHDT and CDR2 as YNNKEL (reference sequence). Deletions cut 6 bases from V and 6 bases from J, with 17 bases between. This CDR3 reads CASSPGVIQAGELFF. The DNA for the CDR3 is TGTGCCAGCAGTCCAGGGGTTATACAGGCCGGGGAGCTGTTTTTT.

This chain links TRBV9 with TRBJ1-6, with 8 positions matching TRBD1. The ends lost 4 bases at V and 7 bases at J; junction bases unmatched: 7. This CDR3 is built from 15 residues. Germline V lookup: CDR1 SGDLS, CDR2 YYNGEE. CDR3 in amino acids: CASSSTGQGNSPLHF. The CDR3 DNA is TGTGCCAGCAGCTCTACAGGACAGGGCAATTCACCCCTCCACTTT.

This chain connects TRBV7-2 to TRBJ1-1, with 7 bases lining up with TRBD1. Per germline, CDR1 SGHTA and CDR2 FQGNSA. V shed 1 base and J 5 bases; nucleotides not matched to a gene: 4. The CDR3 is 14 residues long. CDR3 loop: CASSLVRGATEAFF. CDR3 DNA: TGTGCCAGCAGCTTAGTCAGGGGGGCGACTGAAGCTTTCTTT. Looking up the rest from reference TRBV7-2 and TRBJ1-1 gives the full variable domain: GAGVSQSPSNKVTEKGKDVELRCDPISGHTALYWYRQSLGQGLEFLIYFQGNSAPDKSGLPSDRFSAERTGGSVSTLTIQRTQQEDSAVYLCASSLVRGATEAFFGQGTRLTVV.

V usage is TRBV5-1 and J usage is TRBJ2-6, with D unresolved. The CDR3 extends over 14 amino acids. V gave up 7 bases and J gave up 4 bases, with 12 bases separating them. Germline CDR1 is SGHRS and CDR2 is YFSETQ. CDR3 region: CASHPDSGANVLTF. The CDR3 DNA is TGCGCCAGCCACCCCGACTCGGGGGCCAACGTCCTGACTTTC.

The genes are TRBV7-9 and TRBJ1-2, with TRBD1 identical over 8 bases. Germline V gives CDR1 SEHNR, CDR2 FQNEAQ (reference sequence). The CDR3 runs to 13 residues. With 5 bases clipped from V and 8 bases from J, the junction kept 7 bases outside the gene matches. CDR3 in amino acids: CASSPTGVIGYTF. CDR3 in DNA: TGTGCCAGCAGCCCGACAGGGGTCATCGGCTACACCTTC.

The chain has TRBV6-2 or TRBV6-3 and TRBJ2-3; TRBD1 matches at 9 bases. Germline trimming cut 5 bases from V and 3 bases from J; bases unmatched to any gene: 6. The V gene's germline CDR1 is MNHEY and CDR2 SVGEGT. This CDR3 contains 15 residues. The CDR3 reads CASSRTGGRTDTQYF. The DNA for the CDR3 is TGTGCCAGCAGTCGAACAGGGGGCAGAACAGATACGCAGTATTTT.